This TCR beta chain was documented in a study of cytomegalovirus exposure and HLA in healthy donors. Findings of the study overall: What was likely a sequencing artifact was a cluster of highly shared sequence variants. The study labeled 164 TCR beta chains cytomegalovirus-associated.

Regarding this clone: No antigen is known for it.

This CDR3 region has 15 residues. Trimming pared 2 bases from V and 3 bases from J, leaving 17 bases between. Germline V gives CDR1 GTSNPN, CDR2 SVGIG (reference sequence). In the PCR, 60 Vbeta and 13 Jbeta primers were used. TCRdb keeps only in-frame clones here, not all; method: immunoSEQ multiplex PCR. The table records 90,000 or so clones, roughly four fifths of them present only once. The sequencing input was PBMCs. The chain combines TRBV30 with TRBJ2-7, with D perhaps TRBD1 (6 bases). This receptor was identified in a man under 40 in good health and CMV-seropositive. This CDR3 reads CAWSPFGRGIYEQYF. The DNA of the CDR3 is TGTGCCTGGAGTCCCTTTGGCAGGGGAATCTACGAGCAGTACTTC.